These 20 T cell receptor beta chains originate from one sample sequenced in a study of spatial heterogeneity in lung cancer. One entry per CDR3 protein results from TCRdb running MiXCR on the 5' RACE reads. This sample yields thousands of distinct CDR3 sequences, of which 6.5% to 8.5% are seen a single time; 60% to 85% belongs to the top ten. Stated time point: sample taken at primary tumor resection. In each case, whole RNA from tumor, nontumor lung or frozen PBMC was sequenced unsorted. The starting material was PBMCs, obtained at surgery. The receptors come from a male donor with early-stage non-small cell lung cancer.

This clonotype was seen many times. The library was built for alpha chains, so this beta chain is an off-target read and its size means little. This rearrangement joins TRBV28 to TRBJ2-1, with 10 bases lining up with TRBD1. Germline lookup yields CDR1 MDHEN and CDR2 SYDVKM. Trimming took 5 bases from V and 2 from J; bases not matched to a gene: 9. There are 17 residues in the CDR3. The CDR3 DNA sequence: TGTGCCAGCAGTCCCGTACCGGGACAGGGGACCTACAATGAGCAGTTCTTC. It yields the protein CASSPVPGQGTYNEQFF.

This clonotype was detected ten times or more. This beta chain came through as a stray read in a library set up for alpha chains, and its size says little. The chain recombines TRBV5-1 with TRBJ1-3; no reliable D call. The germline V gene has CDR1 SGHRS and CDR2 YFSETQ. Deletions cut 4 bases from V and 2 bases from J, with 13 bases between. CDR3 length equals 15 residues. The CDR3 region is CASSPVLGPGNTIYF. The CDR3 coding sequence is TGCGCCAGCAGCCCAGTGCTGGGCCCTGGAAACACCATATATTTT.

This clonotype was observed at least ten times. Being off target in a library aimed at alpha chains, this beta chain has a size of little meaning. The chain employs TRBV11-2 and TRBJ1-4, with D perhaps TRBD1 (5 bases). CDR3 length: 15 residues. V was pared by 0 bases and J by 8 bases, with 13 bases between. Germline CDR1 SGHAT, CDR2 FQNNGV. CDR3 protein: CASSLDSGGEEKLFF. CDR3 coding DNA: TGTGCCAGCAGCTTAGATTCAGGAGGGGAAGAAAAACTGTTTTTT.

This clonotype was detected only a few times. The library was built for alpha chains, so this beta chain is an off-target read and its size means little. The genes are TRBV11-3 and TRBJ2-3, with D unresolved. The CDR3 totals 14 residues. With 1 base removed from V and 0 bases from J, the gap between germline ends came to 5 bases. Germline CDR1 and CDR2: SGHNT and YENEEA. CDR3 nucleotides: TGTGCCAGCAGCTTAGGCCGTAGCACAGATACGCAGTATTTT. Amino acid sequence: CASSLGRSTDTQYF.

This clonotype was observed a few times. Little can be read into the size of this beta chain, an off-target read in a library designed for alpha chains. The V call is TRBV5-5, the J call TRBJ2-2, with D perhaps matching TRBD1 (6 bases). Between the trimmed V and J ends, which lost 2 bases and 6 bases, there was a span of 8 bases. CDR3 length equals 13 residues. Germline CDR1 SGHKS, CDR2 YYEKEE (reference sequence). The CDR3 sequence: CASSLQGPGELFF. CDR3 in DNA: TGTGCCAGCAGCTTACAGGGTCCCGGGGAGCTGTTTTTT.

This clonotype was found many times. Because this beta chain is a stray read in a library intended to capture alpha chains, its abundance should not be given much weight. This chain joins TRBV20-1 and TRBJ2-5; 8 bases agree with TRBD1. CDR3 size: 16 residues. V trimming: 3 bases; J trimming: 2 bases; junction bases outside the gene matches: 11. CDR1 and CDR2 (germline): DFQATT, SNEGSKA (reference sequence). CDR3 DNA sequence: TGCAGTGCTAGGCCCCCGACAGGGGACCCTCAAGAGACCCAGTACTTC. It is translated as CSARPPTGDPQETQYF.

In its sample, this clonotype was seen many times. This beta chain came through as a stray read in a library set up for alpha chains, and its size says little. The chain joins TRBV20-1 to TRBJ1-6, with TRBD1 matching 9 bases. This CDR3 is built from 14 residues. Trimming at V came to 6 bases and at J to 7 bases, leaving 7 bases not matched to a gene. Germline CDR1 reads DFQATT; CDR2 reads SNEGSKA (reference sequence). The CDR3 protein is CSAGVGTGNSPLHF. CDR3 in DNA: TGCAGTGCCGGGGTTGGGACAGGGAATTCACCCCTCCACTTT.

Many counts were recorded for this clonotype. The library was designed around alpha chains, so this beta chain is a stray read whose abundance carries little weight. The rearrangement joins TRBV2 to TRBJ2-3, with D possibly TRBD2 on 6 matching bases. The germline CDR1 and CDR2 sequences are SNHLY and FYNNEI. The CDR3 is made up of 14 amino acids. Deletions cut 6 bases from V and 4 bases from J, with 14 bases between. The CDR3 region is CASSVAEQSDTQYF. The CDR3 bases are TGTGCCAGCAGCGTAGCGGAGCAGTCAGATACGCAGTATTTT.

The table lists this clonotype with many counts. The library was designed around alpha chains, so this beta chain is a stray read whose abundance carries little weight. The V call is TRBV7-9, the J call TRBJ2-3; TRBD1 aligns across 7 bases. This CDR3 is built from 16 residues. Trimming at V came to 5 bases and at J to 3 bases, leaving 11 bases not matched to a gene. Germline-derived CDR1 and CDR2 are SEHNR and FQNEAQ (reference sequence). DNA of the CDR3: TGTGCCAGCAGCCCACCGACAGGGCATGGGACAGATACGCAGTATTTT. The encoded protein is CASSPPTGHGTDTQYF.

There are a few counts of this clonotype. Because this beta chain is a stray read in a library intended to capture alpha chains, its abundance should not be given much weight. V and J are TRBV7-3 and TRBJ2-5, with 8 nucleotides matching TRBD1. The CDR3 runs 16 residues. Germline V gives CDR1 SGHTA, CDR2 FQGTGA. The V and J ends lost 5 bases and 0 bases, in that order; junction bases with no gene match: 8. The CDR3: CASSPGTGGYQETQYF. CDR3 DNA sequence: TGTGCCAGCAGCCCGGGGACAGGAGGGTACCAAGAGACCCAGTACTTC.

As concerns this clonotype: In a library made to pick up alpha chains, this beta chain is a stray read with a size that means little. The rearrangement joins TRBV2 to TRBJ1-5; weak D call: TRBD1 (5 bases). This CDR3 region has 15 residues. Germline loops: CDR1 SNHLY, CDR2 FYNNEI. The germline V and J ends were trimmed by 7 bases and 1 base, with 14 bases remaining between them. CDR3 sequence reads: CASKAGSGSNQPQHF. The CDR3 coding sequence is TGTGCCAGCAAGGCAGGGTCGGGCAGCAATCAGCCCCAGCATTTT.

This clonotype was detected a few times. Found in a library prepared for alpha chains, this beta chain is an off-target read, and its abundance has little meaning. The chain has TRBV10-3 and TRBJ1-6, with D uncertain. Per the germline V gene, CDR1 is ENHRY and CDR2 is SYGVKD. The CDR3 loop spans 14 amino acids. With 6 bases removed from V and 4 bases from J, the gap between germline ends came to 10 bases. The CDR3 sequence: CAISRTEYNSPLHF. CDR3 DNA sequence: TGTGCCATCAGCCGAACAGAGTATAATTCACCCCTCCACTTT.

This clonotype showed up many times. Since the library was made to target alpha chains, this beta chain is a stray read and its abundance is not meaningful. The V and J genes are TRBV12-3 or TRBV12-4 and TRBJ2-1; D remains ambiguous. V shed 5 bases and J shed 12 bases, with 11 bases lying between them. This CDR3 comprises 11 residues. The CDR3 spells CASSPLGMQFF. DNA of the CDR3: TGTGCCAGCAGTCCCCTAGGTATGCAGTTCTTC.

This clonotype was found many times. In a library made to pick up alpha chains, this beta chain is a stray read with a size that means little. The V and J genes are TRBV28 and TRBJ1-1, with D possibly TRBD1 on 6 matching bases. In germline, CDR1 is MDHEN, CDR2 SYDVKM. The V and J ends lost 3 bases and 6 bases respectively, with 11 bases between them. This CDR3 is 13 amino acids long. The CDR3 DNA reads TGTGCCAGCAGTTTGCCGGGGGCTCCTGAAGCTTTCTTT. Translated: CASSLPGAPEAFF.

This clonotype came up many times. Found in a library prepared for alpha chains, this beta chain is an off-target read, and its abundance has little meaning. V is TRBV6-5 and J is TRBJ1-4; D gene ambiguous. V shed 5 bases and J shed 8 bases, with 18 bases lying between them. The CDR3 length is 15 residues. From germline, CDR1 is MNHEY and CDR2 SVGAGI. The CDR3, as DNA: TGTGCCAGCAGTCTCCGGACCCCACGCACCGAAAAACTGTTTTTT. It codes for CASSLRTPRTEKLFF.

This clonotype came up once. This sequence may be a read error, since a much larger clone differs from it by one base. This beta chain turned up in a library designed for alpha chains; as an off-target read, its abundance says little. The chain combines TRBV18 with TRBJ1-6; D is unresolved. The germline V gene encodes CDR1 KGHSH and CDR2 LQKENI. This CDR3 region has 14 residues. Here the CDR3 reads CASSPELSNSPLRF. For the CDR3, the DNA is TGTGCCAGCTCACCGGAGCTCTCCAATTCACCCCTCCGCTTT.

There are many counts of this clonotype. This beta chain represents an off-target read in a library built for alpha chains; its size is of limited meaning. J is TRBJ1-4 and V is TRBV9; TRBD1 is a possible D gene (5 bases). The CDR3 covers 15 residues. The germline gives CDR1 SGDLS, CDR2 YYNGEE. Deletions cut 3 bases from V and 8 bases from J, with 17 bases between. The CDR3 coding sequence is TGTGCCAGCAGCGGATACGGGGCCCCAGGGGAAAAACTGTTTTTT. Translation: CASSGYGAPGEKLFF.

At least ten counts were recorded for this clonotype. With the library built for alpha chains, this beta chain is off target and its frequency is not meaningful. The rearrangement joins TRBV28 to TRBJ2-2; no firm D call. This CDR3 has 12 residues. CDR1 and CDR2 (germline): MDHEN, SYDVKM. Trimming removed 5 bases at V and 6 bases at J, with 7 bases between. CDR3 DNA: TGTGCCAGCAGTGGGCGGTCCGGGGAGCTGTTTTTT. Translation gives CASSGRSGELFF.

About this clonotype: Since it is a stray read in a library aimed at alpha chains, this beta chain has a size that is not meaningful. The V and J genes are TRBV7-2 and TRBJ1-1; perhaps TRBD1 as D (5 bases). Germline CDR1 reads SGHTA; CDR2 reads FQGNSA. There are 13 residues in the CDR3. Trimming cost V 5 bases and J 2 bases, with 9 bases left between them. The CDR3 region is CASSRDSNTEAFF. DNA for the CDR3: TGTGCCAGCAGCCGGGACTCCAACACTGAAGCTTTCTTT.

The sample holds many counts of this clonotype. This beta chain represents an off-target read in a library built for alpha chains; its size is of limited meaning. CDR3 amino acids: CASSLLQGSVRAFF. In DNA form, the CDR3 reads TGTGCCAGCAGTTTACTACAGGGGTCGGTTCGAGCTTTCTTT. The V and J genes are TRBV12-3 or TRBV12-4 and TRBJ1-1; 7 bases are shared with TRBD1. V lost 2 bases and J lost 10; bases outside the gene matches: 10. The CDR3 has 14 residues.